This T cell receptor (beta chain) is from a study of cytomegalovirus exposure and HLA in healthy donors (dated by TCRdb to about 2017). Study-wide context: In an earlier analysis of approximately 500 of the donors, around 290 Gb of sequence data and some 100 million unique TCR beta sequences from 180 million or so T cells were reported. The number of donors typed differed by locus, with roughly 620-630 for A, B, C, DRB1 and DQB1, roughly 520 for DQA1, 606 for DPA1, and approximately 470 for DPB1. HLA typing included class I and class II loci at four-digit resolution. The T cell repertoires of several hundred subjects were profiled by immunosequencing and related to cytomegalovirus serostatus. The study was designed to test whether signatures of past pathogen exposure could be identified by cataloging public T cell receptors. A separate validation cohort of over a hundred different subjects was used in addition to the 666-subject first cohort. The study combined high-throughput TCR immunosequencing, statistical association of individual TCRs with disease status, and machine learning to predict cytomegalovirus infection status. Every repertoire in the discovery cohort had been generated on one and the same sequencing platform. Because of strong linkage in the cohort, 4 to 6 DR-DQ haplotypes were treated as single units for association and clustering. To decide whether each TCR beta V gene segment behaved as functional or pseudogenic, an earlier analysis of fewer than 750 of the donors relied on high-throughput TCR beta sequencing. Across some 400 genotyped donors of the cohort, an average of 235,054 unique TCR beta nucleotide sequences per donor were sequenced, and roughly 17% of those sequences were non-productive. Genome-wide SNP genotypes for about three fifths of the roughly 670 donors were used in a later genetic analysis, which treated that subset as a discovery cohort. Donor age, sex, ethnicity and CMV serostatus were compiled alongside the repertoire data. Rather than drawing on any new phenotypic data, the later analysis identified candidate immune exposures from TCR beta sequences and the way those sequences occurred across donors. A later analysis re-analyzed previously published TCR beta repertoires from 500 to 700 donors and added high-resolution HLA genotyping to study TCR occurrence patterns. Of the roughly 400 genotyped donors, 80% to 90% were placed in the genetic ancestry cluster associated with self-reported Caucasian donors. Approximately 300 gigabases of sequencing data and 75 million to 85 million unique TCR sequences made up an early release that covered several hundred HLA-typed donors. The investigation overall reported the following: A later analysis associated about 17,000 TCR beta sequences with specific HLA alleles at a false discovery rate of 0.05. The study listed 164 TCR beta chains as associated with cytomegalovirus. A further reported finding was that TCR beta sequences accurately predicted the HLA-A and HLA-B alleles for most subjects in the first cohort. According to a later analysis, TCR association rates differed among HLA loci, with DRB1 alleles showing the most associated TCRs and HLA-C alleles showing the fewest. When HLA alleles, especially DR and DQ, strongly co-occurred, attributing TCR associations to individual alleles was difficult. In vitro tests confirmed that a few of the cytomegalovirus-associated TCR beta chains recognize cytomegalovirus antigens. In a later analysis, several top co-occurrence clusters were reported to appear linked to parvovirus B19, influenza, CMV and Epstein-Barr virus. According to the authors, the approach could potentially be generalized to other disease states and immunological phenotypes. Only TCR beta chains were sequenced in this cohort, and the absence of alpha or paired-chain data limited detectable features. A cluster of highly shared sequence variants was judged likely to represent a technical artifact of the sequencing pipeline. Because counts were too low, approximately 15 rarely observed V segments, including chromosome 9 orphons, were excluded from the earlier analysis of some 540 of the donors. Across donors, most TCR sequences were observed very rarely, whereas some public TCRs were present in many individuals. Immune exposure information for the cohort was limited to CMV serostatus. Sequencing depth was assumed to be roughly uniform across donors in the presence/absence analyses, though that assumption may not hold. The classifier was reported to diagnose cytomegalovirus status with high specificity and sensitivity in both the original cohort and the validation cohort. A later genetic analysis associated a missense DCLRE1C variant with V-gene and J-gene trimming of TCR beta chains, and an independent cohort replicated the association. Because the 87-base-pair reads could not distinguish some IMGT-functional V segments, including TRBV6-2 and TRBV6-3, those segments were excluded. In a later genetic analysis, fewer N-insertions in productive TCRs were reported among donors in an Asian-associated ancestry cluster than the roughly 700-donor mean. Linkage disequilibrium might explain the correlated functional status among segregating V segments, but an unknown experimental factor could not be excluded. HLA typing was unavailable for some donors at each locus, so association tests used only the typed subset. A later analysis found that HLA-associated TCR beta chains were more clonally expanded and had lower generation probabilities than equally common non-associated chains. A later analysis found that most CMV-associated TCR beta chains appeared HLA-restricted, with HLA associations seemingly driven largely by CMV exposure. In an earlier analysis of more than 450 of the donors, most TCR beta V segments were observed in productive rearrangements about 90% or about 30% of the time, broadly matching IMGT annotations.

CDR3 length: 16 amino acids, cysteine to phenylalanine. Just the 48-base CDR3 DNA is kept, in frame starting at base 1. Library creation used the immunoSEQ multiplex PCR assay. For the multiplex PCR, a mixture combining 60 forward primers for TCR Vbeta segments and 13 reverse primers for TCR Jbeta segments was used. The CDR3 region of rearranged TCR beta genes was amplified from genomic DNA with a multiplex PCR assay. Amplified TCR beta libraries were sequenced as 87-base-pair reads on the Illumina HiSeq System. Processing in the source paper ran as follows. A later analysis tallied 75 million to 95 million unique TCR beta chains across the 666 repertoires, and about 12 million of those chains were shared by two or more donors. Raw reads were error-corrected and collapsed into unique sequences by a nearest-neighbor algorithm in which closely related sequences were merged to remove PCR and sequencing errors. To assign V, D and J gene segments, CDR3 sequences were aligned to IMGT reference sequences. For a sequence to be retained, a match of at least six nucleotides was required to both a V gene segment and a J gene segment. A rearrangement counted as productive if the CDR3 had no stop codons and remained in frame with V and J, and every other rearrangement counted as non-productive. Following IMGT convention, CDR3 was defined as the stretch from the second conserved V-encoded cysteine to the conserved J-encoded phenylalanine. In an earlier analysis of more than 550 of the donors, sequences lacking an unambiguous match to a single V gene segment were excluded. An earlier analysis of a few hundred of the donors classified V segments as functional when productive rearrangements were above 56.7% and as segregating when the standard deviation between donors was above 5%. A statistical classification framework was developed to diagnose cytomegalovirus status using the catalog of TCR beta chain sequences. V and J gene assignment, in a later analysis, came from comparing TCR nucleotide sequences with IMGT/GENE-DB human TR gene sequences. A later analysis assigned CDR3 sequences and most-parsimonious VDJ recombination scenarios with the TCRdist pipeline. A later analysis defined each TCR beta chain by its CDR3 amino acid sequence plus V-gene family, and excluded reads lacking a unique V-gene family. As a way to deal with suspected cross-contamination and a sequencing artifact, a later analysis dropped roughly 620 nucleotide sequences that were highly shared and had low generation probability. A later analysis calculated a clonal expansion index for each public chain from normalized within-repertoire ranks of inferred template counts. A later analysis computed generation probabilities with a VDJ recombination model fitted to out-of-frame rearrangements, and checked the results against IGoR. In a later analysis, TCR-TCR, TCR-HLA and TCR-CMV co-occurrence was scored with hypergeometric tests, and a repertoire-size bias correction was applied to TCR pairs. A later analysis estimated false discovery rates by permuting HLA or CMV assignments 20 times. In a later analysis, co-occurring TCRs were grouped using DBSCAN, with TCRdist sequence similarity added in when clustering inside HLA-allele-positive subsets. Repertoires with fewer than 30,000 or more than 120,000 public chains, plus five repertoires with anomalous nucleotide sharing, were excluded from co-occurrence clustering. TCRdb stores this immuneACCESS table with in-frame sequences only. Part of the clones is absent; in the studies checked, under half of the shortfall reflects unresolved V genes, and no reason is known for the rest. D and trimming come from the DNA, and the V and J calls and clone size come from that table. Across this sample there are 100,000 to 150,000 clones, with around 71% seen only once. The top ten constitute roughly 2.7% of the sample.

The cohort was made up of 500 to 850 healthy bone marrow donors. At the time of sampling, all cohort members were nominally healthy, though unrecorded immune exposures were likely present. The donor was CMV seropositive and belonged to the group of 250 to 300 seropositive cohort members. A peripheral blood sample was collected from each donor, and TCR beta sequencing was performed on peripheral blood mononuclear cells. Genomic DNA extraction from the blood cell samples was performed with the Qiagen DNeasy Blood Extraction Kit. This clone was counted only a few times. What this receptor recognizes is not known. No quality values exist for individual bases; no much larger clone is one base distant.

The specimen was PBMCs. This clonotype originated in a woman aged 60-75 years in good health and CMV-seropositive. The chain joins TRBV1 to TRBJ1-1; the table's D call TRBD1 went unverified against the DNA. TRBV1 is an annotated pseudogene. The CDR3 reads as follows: CTSSQVRLTGGGGAFF. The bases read TGCACCAGCAGCCAAGTGAGGTTGACAGGGGGGGGTGGAGCTTTCTTT.